This TCR beta chain was obtained from a study of T-cell reconstitution after alpha-beta-depleted transplantation in children. Study-level results: It was reported that alpha-beta T cells came from several hundred expanded graft clones (about two months after transplant). Newly generated T cells supplied most T-cell counts and diversity one year post-transplant. High day-60 TCRbeta diversity in some patients came from surviving recipient T cells and thymic progenitors.

Germline V gene lookup returns CDR1 MNHEY and CDR2 SVGAGI. The ends were cut back, 4 bases at V and 3 bases at J, with 18 bases in the middle. This CDR3 is built from 17 residues. Unique molecular identifiers were incorporated into the prepared TCRbeta library. MiXCR was run by TCRdb on the PCR reads, yielding one entry per CDR3 protein. Of hundreds of thousands of distinct CDR3 sequences in the sample, about an eighth are singletons; the top ten hold 0.79%. This clonotype has ten or more counts. Its specificity is not known. The source of this sequence is a girl under 10 years old with congenital amegakaryocytic thrombocytopenia, due to receive a stem cell transplant. This specimen was PBMCs, taken before TCRalphabeta/CD19-depleted stem cell transplant. The chain has TRBV6-5 and TRBJ2-2; tentatively, D is TRBD1 (5 bases). CDR3 residues: CASSSEAGHMYTGELFF. In nucleotides, the CDR3 is TGTGCCAGCAGTTCAGAAGCCGGACACATGTACACCGGGGAGCTGTTTTTT.